Listed here is a single T cell receptor beta chain. This sample is part of a study of blood T cell repertoires in COVID-19. Turning to the study itself: From the United States, Italy and Spain came samples of acute and convalescent COVID-19. The analysed material was cDNA or gDNA that came from T cells, B-cell-depleted T cells, or PBMCs.

Germline lookup yields CDR1 MGHRA and CDR2 YSYEKL. The CDR3 extends over 14 amino acids. Trimming removed 1 base at V and 0 bases at J, with 6 bases between. Under the authors' procedure: By means of reference gene primer amplification, nucleated cell counts were estimated. Sequenced by immunoSEQ multiplex PCR; TCRdb stores in-frame clones only, minus some. V and J calls and clone size are copied from that table; D and trimming were computed from the DNA. The table has approximately 390,000 clones, 87% seen once; the top ten hold approximately 2.5%. This sequence joins TRBV4-1 and TRBJ1-1; D remains unclear. The sample comprised peripheral blood. The TCR comes from a woman in her fifties or sixties with COVID-19, enrolled during active disease. CDR3: CASSQVAVNTEAFF. The DNA of the CDR3 is TGCGCCAGCAGCCAAGTAGCCGTGAACACTGAAGCTTTCTTT.